These 3 T cell receptor beta chains were all obtained from the same sample, sequenced in a study of T cell responses to AZD1222 COVID-19 vaccine. TCRdb's copy holds only in-frame clones and misses some; the assay was immunoSEQ multiplex PCR. The sample records about 84,000 clones, nearly 90% being singletons. The input for sequencing was peripheral blood, taken on day 0 of AZD1222 vaccination. These receptors all come from an adult in good health.

In its sample, this clone was seen once. The J gene is TRBJ2-1, the V gene TRBV11-3; D perhaps matches TRBD2 (5 bases). Per the germline V gene, CDR1 is SGHNT and CDR2 is YENEEA. The ends were cut back, 4 bases at V and 7 bases at J, with 17 bases in the middle. CDR3 length equals 15 residues. CDR3 nucleotide sequence: TGTGCCAGCAGCTCCGGGGAAGAAAAATATAATGAGCAGTTCTTC. Protein product: CASSSGEEKYNEQFF.

This chain joins TRBV12-3 or TRBV12-4 and TRBJ2-4; D possibly corresponds to TRBD1 (6 bases). CDR3 length equals 13 residues. The ends were cut back, 2 bases at V and 7 bases at J, with 9 bases in the middle. The CDR3 DNA sequence: TGTGCCAGCAGTTTATTAGGGGGTAACATTCAGTACTTC. Translated: CASSLLGGNIQYF.

The genes are TRBV6-5 and TRBJ2-7, with a tentative D call TRBD2 (5 bases). The CDR3 consists of 14 residues. The V and J ends lost 2 bases and 7 bases respectively, with 15 bases between them. In germline, CDR1 is MNHEY, CDR2 SVGAGI. The CDR3 region has the DNA TGTGCCAGCAGTTACGATCCTCGCTCGGGAGAGCAGTACTTC. Translation: CASSYDPRSGEQYF.